A single sample is the source of the 11 T cell receptor beta chains below, sequenced in a study of blood T cell repertoires in COVID-19 (dated by TCRdb to the early 2020s). Library prep was done by the immunoSEQ multiplex PCR assay. This is the immuneACCESS table as TCRdb keeps it, with only in-frame sequences that have V and J called. A part of the clones is gone; compared with another copy, unresolved V genes explain less than half, and the rest is unexplained. The table for this sample lists about 250,000 clones; just over 85% of them were counted only once. The ten largest clones add up to over 1.1% of the sample. Sequencing was done on a sample of peripheral blood. These receptors were taken from an elderly man with acute or convalescent COVID-19.

The chain joins TRBV7-3 to TRBJ2-3, with unresolved D. The V end was cut by 3 bases, the J end by 2 bases, with 9 bases between. There are 14 residues in the CDR3. Germline lookup yields CDR1 SGHTA and CDR2 FQGTGA. CDR3 DNA: TGTGCCAGCAGCTTTAGTTCACTCACAGATACGCAGTATTTT. Translated: CASSFSSLTDTQYF.

Here the CDR3 reads CASSYSYYGYTF. The DNA for the CDR3 is TGTGCCAGCAGCTACAGTTACTATGGCTACACCTTC. J is TRBJ1-2 and V is TRBV28; D unresolved. This CDR3 has 12 amino acids. Germline loops: CDR1 MDHEN, CDR2 SYDVKM. V was clipped by 6 bases and J by 3 bases, with 8 bases between them.

The rearrangement uses TRBV7-3 and TRBJ1-2; 7 positions match TRBD1. Trimming removed 5 bases from V and 6 bases from J; junction bases left unmatched: 6. The CDR3 contains 13 residues. CDR1 and CDR2 (germline): SGHTA, FQGTGA. The CDR3 sequence is CASSAGQAHGYTF. CDR3 nucleotides: TGTGCCAGCAGCGCTGGACAGGCCCATGGCTACACCTTC. Full variable domain (outside the CDR3, taken from reference TRBV7-3 and TRBJ1-2): GAGVSQTPSNKVTEKGKYVELRCDPISGHTALYWYRQSLGQGPEFLIYFQGTGAADDSGLPNDRFFAVRPEGSVSTLKIQRTERGDSAVYLCASSAGQAHGYTFGSGTRLTVV.

The chain recombines TRBV11-2 with TRBJ1-1; TRBD1 might be the D (6 bases). V was cut by 5 bases and J by 0 bases, with 19 bases left in between. Germline CDR1 reads SGHAT; CDR2 reads FQNNGV. The CDR3 sequence is 17 residues long. The CDR3 sequence is CASSLDRLRFMNTEAFF. For the CDR3, the DNA is TGTGCCAGCAGCCTCGACAGGCTCAGGTTCATGAACACTGAAGCTTTCTTT.

A few counts support this clone. The chain carries TRBV9 and TRBJ1-6; TRBD1 matches at 8 bases. The CDR3 totals 15 residues. Germline trimming cut 3 bases from V and 7 bases from J; bases unmatched to any gene: 6. The germline CDR1 and CDR2 sequences are SGDLS and YYNGEE. Here the CDR3 reads CASSDRTGLNSPLHF. DNA for the CDR3: TGTGCCAGCAGCGACAGGACAGGGTTGAATTCACCCCTCCACTTT.

The rearrangement uses TRBV2 and TRBJ2-4; D unclear. V shed 7 bases and J shed 7 bases, with 11 bases lying between them. Germline V lookup: CDR1 SNHLY, CDR2 FYNNEI. The CDR3 contains 12 residues. The CDR3 spells CASTRIGNIQYF. The CDR3 DNA follows: TGTGCCAGCACCCGTATCGGGAACATTCAGTACTTC.

The rearrangement joins TRBV2 to TRBJ1-2; the match to TRBD1 covers 8 bases. The germline gives CDR1 SNHLY, CDR2 FYNNEI. The CDR3 contains 15 residues. With 5 bases clipped from V and 5 bases from J, the junction kept 10 bases outside the gene matches. CDR3 region: CASSSYRGAGYGYTF. CDR3 DNA sequence: TGTGCCAGCAGTTCCTACAGGGGGGCTGGGTATGGCTACACCTTC.

This clone has a single count. The V gene is TRBV11-2, the J gene TRBJ2-1, with 15 bases lining up with TRBD2. The V gene's germline CDR1 is SGHAT and CDR2 FQNNGV. The CDR3 sequence is 16 residues long. Trimming removed 5 bases from V and 8 bases from J; junction bases left unmatched: 7. The CDR3 bases are TGTGCCAGCAGCCCGGGACTAGCGGGAGGAGAGGATGAGCAGTTCTTC. Protein: CASSPGLAGGEDEQFF.

The J gene is TRBJ1-5, the V gene TRBV7-2; tentative D call: TRBD1 (5 bases). The V end lost 6 bases, the J end lost 3 bases, and 15 bases lay between the germline ends. The CDR3 covers 15 residues. The germline V gene encodes CDR1 SGHTA and CDR2 FQGNSA. The CDR3: CASSSQTGVNQPQHF. The CDR3 nucleotides are TGTGCCAGCAGTTCCCAGACGGGGGTCAATCAGCCCCAGCATTTT.

This chain uses TRBV18 with TRBJ2-3; TRBD1 matches at 10 bases. Germline V CDR1 and CDR2: KGHSH, LQKENI. J gave up 5 bases and V 3 bases, and 5 bases lay outside the gene matches. CDR3 length: 15 amino acids. CDR3 residues: CASSPDRGQGDTQYF. CDR3 bases: TGTGCCAGCTCACCCGACAGGGGGCAAGGAGATACGCAGTATTTT.

The V gene is TRBV14, the J gene TRBJ2-7, with 8 bases identical to TRBD1. Per the germline V gene, CDR1 is SGHDN and CDR2 is FVKESK. With V trimmed by 5 bases and J by 7 bases, 10 bases remained unmatched. The CDR3 loop spans 14 amino acids. CDR3 amino acids: CASSYTGTGREQYF. The CDR3 region has the DNA TGTGCCAGCAGCTACACCGGGACAGGTAGAGAGCAGTACTTC.